This entry features one TCR beta chain sequence. Its specificity is not known. Germline CDR1 and CDR2: SGHVS and FQNEAQ. The V and J ends lost 5 bases and 6 bases respectively, with 14 bases between them. CDR3 length: 13 amino acids. Second-dose schedules of about 4 or about 12 weeks were combined. TCRdb's table, derived via immunoSEQ multiplex PCR, lists solely in-frame clones and lacks some. The data contain approximately 150,000 clones, under 95% of them singletons. The data were taken from a study of T cell responses to AZD1222 COVID-19 vaccine. Overall study findings and caveats: Samples come after the peak T cell response, not at day 14.

The rearrangement links TRBV7-8 to TRBJ2-7, with a weak D call TRBD1 (5 bases). Sequenced material: peripheral blood, taken 28 days after the second AZD1222 dose. This receptor was taken from an adult who received the AZD1222 COVID-19 vaccine. The CDR3 nucleotides are TGTGCCAGCAGCCCCAAGGGGTTCGGCGAGCAGTACTTC. Its translation: CASSPKGFGEQYF.